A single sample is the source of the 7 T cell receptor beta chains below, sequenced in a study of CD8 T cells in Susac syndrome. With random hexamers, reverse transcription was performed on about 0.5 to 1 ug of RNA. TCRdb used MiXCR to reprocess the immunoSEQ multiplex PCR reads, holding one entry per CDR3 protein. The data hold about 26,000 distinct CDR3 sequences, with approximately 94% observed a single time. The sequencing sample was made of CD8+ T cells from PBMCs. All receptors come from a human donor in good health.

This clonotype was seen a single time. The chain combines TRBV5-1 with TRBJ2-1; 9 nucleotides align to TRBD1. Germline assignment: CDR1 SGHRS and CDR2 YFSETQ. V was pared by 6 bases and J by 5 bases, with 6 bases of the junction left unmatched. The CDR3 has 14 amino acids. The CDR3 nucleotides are TGCGCCAGCATTCTAGGACAGGGGAACAATGAGCAGTTCTTC. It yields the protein CASILGQGNNEQFF.

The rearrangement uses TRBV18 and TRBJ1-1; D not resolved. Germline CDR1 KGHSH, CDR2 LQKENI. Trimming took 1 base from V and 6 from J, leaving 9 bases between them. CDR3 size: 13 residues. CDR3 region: CASSPQGFAEAFF. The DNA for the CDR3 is TGTGCCAGCTCACCACAGGGTTTCGCTGAAGCTTTCTTT.

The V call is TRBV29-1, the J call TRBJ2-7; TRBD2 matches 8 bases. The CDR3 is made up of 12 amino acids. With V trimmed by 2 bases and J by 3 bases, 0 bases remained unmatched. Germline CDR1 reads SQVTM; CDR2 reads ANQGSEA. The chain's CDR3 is CSVESGGYEQYF. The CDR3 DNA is TGCAGCGTTGAAAGCGGGGGCTACGAGCAGTACTTC.

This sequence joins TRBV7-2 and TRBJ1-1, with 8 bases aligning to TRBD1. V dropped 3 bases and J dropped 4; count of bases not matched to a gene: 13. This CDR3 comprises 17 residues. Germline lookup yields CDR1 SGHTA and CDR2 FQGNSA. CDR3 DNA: TGTGCCAGCAGCTTTTCACCTGGACAGGGAATGGCCACTGAAGCTTTCTTT. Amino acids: CASSFSPGQGMATEAFF. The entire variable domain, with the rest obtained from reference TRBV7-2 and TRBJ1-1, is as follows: GAGVSQSPSNKVTEKGKDVELRCDPISGHTALYWYRQSLGQGLEFLIYFQGNSAPDKSGLPSDRFSAERTGGSVSTLTIQRTQQEDSAVYLCASSFSPGQGMATEAFFGQGTRLTVV.

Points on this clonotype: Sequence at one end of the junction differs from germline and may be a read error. CDR3 coding DNA: TGTGCCAGCAGCCAATGGAGCTCCTATAATTCACCCCTCCATTTT. Protein product: CASSQWSSYNSPLHF. V is TRBV14 and J is TRBJ1-6; no definite D call. The CDR3 consists of 15 residues. From germline, CDR1 is SGHDN and CDR2 FVKESK.

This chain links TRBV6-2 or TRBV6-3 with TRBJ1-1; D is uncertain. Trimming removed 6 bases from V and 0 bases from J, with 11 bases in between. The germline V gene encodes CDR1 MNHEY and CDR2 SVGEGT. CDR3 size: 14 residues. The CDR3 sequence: CASSPDLMNTEAFF. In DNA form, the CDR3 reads TGTGCCAGCAGCCCAGACCTAATGAACACTGAAGCTTTCTTT.

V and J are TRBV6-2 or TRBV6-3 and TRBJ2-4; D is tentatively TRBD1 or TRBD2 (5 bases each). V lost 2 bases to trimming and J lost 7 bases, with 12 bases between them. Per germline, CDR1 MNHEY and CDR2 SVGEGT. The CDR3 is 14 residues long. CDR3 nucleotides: TGTGCCAGCAGTTACGGGACCCGGGCCAACATTCAGTACTTC. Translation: CASSYGTRANIQYF.